A selection of T cell receptor beta chains follows, all from one sample in a study of T cell responses to AZD1222 COVID-19 vaccine. Some clones are missing from TCRdb's copy, which holds only in-frame ones; the method was immunoSEQ multiplex PCR. The repertoire includes approximately 140,000 clones, approximately 95% of them detected once, and less than 1% sits in the top ten. The material was peripheral blood, obtained on day 0 of MenACWY control vaccination. These receptors all come from an adult in good health. Both conserved end residues are part of each CDR3. A D gene is named only where the DNA matches it firmly. Rows may omit the clone size; those that give it use once, few, many or a size class.

d_gene,j_gene,abundance,v_gene,CDR3nt,CDR3aa
.,TRBJ1-3,once,TRBV10-1,TGCGCCAGCAGTGACAGGGTAGGAAACACCATATATTTT,CASSDRVGNTIYF
TRBD2,TRBJ2-7,.,TRBV28,TGTGCCAGCAGTTTTTATATGGGAGGGCCGGTCGAGCAGTACTTC,CASSFYMGGPVEQYF
.,TRBJ2-2,.,TRBV5-1,TGCGCCAGCAGCTTAATGGGGGCGGTCGGGGAGCTGTTTTTT,CASSLMGAVGELFF
TRBD2,TRBJ2-1,.,TRBV5-1,TGCGCCAGCAGCTGGACTAGTAAGGGGAATGAGCAGTTCTTC,CASSWTSKGNEQFF
TRBD1,TRBJ2-2,.,TRBV24-1,TGTGCCACCAGTGATTTCTCTACAGGGGACACCGGGGAGCTGTTTTTT,CATSDFSTGDTGELFF
TRBD2,TRBJ2-3,.,TRBV24-1,TGTGCCACCAGGGGACTAGCGGGGAGCACAGATACGCAGTATTTT,CATRGLAGSTDTQYF
TRBD1,TRBJ1-1,.,TRBV20-1,TGCAGTGCTAGTCAATCAGGGGGGGGAACTGAAGCTTTCTTT,CSASQSGGGTEAFF
.,TRBJ2-6,.,TRBV7-6,TGTGCCAGCAGCTTCACAGGGACTGGGGCCAACGTCCTGACTTTC,CASSFTGTGANVLTF
.,TRBJ2-1,.,TRBV5-1,TGCGCCAGCAGCATCGCGAATGAGCAGTTCTTC,CASSIANEQFF
.,TRBJ1-1,.,TRBV25-1,TGTGCCAGCAGTGAACCACCTGGGTCGAAGAACACTGAAGCTTTCTTT,CASSEPPGSKNTEAFF
TRBD1,TRBJ2-7,.,TRBV28,TGTGCCAGCAGTTTTACGGGGACAGGGGGCTACGAGCAGTACTTC,CASSFTGTGGYEQYF
.,TRBJ1-5,.,TRBV6-5,TGTGCCAGCGAGATTGTAAGGGGTAGCAATCAGCCCCAGCATTTT,CASEIVRGSNQPQHF
.,TRBJ2-7,.,TRBV5-4,TGTGCCAGCAGCTACTACGGAAGCGAAGCGTACGAGCAGTACTTC,CASSYYGSEAYEQYF
TRBD1,TRBJ1-6,.,TRBV6-5,TGTGCCAGCAGTTACTCAGAGGGGGCCTCACCCCTCCACTTT,CASSYSEGASPLHF
TRBD1,TRBJ1-3,.,TRBV6-5,TGTGCCAGCAGCCGACAGACAGGGACTGGAAACACCATATATTTT,CASSRQTGTGNTIYF
.,TRBJ2-7,.,TRBV28,TGTGCCAGCTGCAGGGGCGGGGATAGAATCGAGCAGTACTTC,CASCRGGDRIEQYF
TRBD2,TRBJ2-7,.,TRBV2,TGTGCCAGCAGGAGCGGGAGTGGTGGCTACGAGCAGTACTTC,CASRSGSGGYEQYF
TRBD1,TRBJ1-2,.,TRBV5-1,TGCGCCAGCAGCGAGGGGGCGCGGGACTATGGCTACACCTTC,CASSEGARDYGYTF
TRBD2,TRBJ2-1,.,TRBV7-3,TGTGCCAGCAGCCCGGGACTAGCGGGATACAATGAGCAGTTCTTC,CASSPGLAGYNEQFF
.,TRBJ1-1,.,TRBV18,TGTGCCAGCTCACCGAAGACAGAAAACACTGAAGCTTTCTTT,CASSPKTENTEAFF
.,TRBJ1-2,.,TRBV28,TGTGCCAGCAGTTTCAAAGGGGCTGGCGGCTACACCTTC,CASSFKGAGGYTF
.,TRBJ1-3,once,TRBV7-7,TGTGCCAGCAGCGGGTCACTGGCGGACACCATATATTTT,CASSGSLADTIYF
.,TRBJ2-7,once,TRBV9,TGTGCCAGCAGCGAGGGAGTCGGGCTGTCCGGCGAGCAGTACTTC,CASSEGVGLSGEQYF
.,TRBJ2-2,.,TRBV6-2/TRBV6-3,TGTGCCAGCAGTTACTCGGCTAGCGAAGCCACCGGGGAGCTGTTTTTT,CASSYSASEATGELFF
.,TRBJ2-1,.,TRBV10-3,TGTGCCATCAGTGACCTAGATGAGCAGTTCTTC,CAISDLDEQFF
TRBD2,TRBJ2-1,.,TRBV2,TGTGCCAGCAGTGGTGGGAGCGGGGGGGCCGGAATGAATGAGCAGTTCTTC,CASSGGSGGAGMNEQFF
.,TRBJ1-1,.,TRBV6-2/TRBV6-3,TGTGCCAGCAGCTTAACAGTGACTGAAGCTTTCTTT,CASSLTVTEAFF
.,TRBJ1-1,once,TRBV9,TGTGCCAGCAGCGTAGCTGGGAATTGGGGGGCGAACGAAGCTTTCTTT,CASSVAGNWGANEAFF